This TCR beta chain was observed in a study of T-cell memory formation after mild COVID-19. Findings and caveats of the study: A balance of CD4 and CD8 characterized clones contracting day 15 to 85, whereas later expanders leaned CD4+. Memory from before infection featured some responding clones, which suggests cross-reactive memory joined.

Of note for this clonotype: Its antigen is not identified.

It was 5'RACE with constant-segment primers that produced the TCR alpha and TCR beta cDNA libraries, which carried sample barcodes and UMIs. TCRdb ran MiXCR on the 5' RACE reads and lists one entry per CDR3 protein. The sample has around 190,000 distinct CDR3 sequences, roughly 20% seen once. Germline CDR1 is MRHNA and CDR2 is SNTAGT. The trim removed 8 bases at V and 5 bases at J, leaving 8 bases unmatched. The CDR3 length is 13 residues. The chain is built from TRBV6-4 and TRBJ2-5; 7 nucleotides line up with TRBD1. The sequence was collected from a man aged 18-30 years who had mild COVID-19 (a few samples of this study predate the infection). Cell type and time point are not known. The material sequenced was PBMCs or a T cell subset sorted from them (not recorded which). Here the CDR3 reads CASAEGARETQYF. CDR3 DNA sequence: TGTGCCAGCGCAGAGGGGGCACGGGAGACCCAGTACTTC.